This T cell receptor beta chain was retrieved from a study of siplizumab effects on memory and regulatory T cells. For this clone: No antigen is known for it.

Using immunoSEQ multiplex PCR, the repertoire was profiled, and TCRdb retains in-frame clones only, with some absent. This sample has over 100,000 clones, with 93% found just once. Study observations and caveats: Suppressive activity of Tregs proliferating in siplizumab cultures remained unconfirmed. In controls, 26.9% of mappable alloreactive CD4+ clones were Treg-derived on average, versus about 75% with siplizumab. Researchers could not give a naive or memory phenotype to roughly 80-95% of proliferating CD4+ or CD8+ clones. It seemed that naive T cells were more diverse than memory cells and were major contributors to the alloresponse.

Germline V lookup: CDR1 SQVTM, CDR2 ANQGSEA. The CDR3 length is 14 residues. With 7 bases removed from V and 1 base from J, the gap between germline ends came to 16 bases. The V and J genes are TRBV29-1 and TRBJ2-5; D possibly corresponds to TRBD2 (5 bases). This clonotype originated in a human donor in good health. The sample taken for sequencing was Tregs sorted from blood. The CDR3 is CSGLIGSFQETQYF. The CDR3, as DNA: TGCAGCGGGCTCATAGGGAGCTTCCAAGAGACCCAGTACTTC.